Below are 13 T cell receptor beta chains sequenced from a single sample in a study of T cells after yellow fever vaccination. TCRdb re-called the 5' RACE reads with MiXCR, one entry per CDR3 protein. The sample includes about 260,000 distinct CDR3 sequences, around 4.9% of them seen just once. The source was CD4+ T cells sorted from PBMCs, collected on the day of the yellow fever booster vaccination. The receptors were sampled from a man aged 18 to 30 who received the YFV17D yellow fever vaccine.

The chain employs TRBV29-1 and TRBJ1-2; TRBD1 is a possible D gene (5 bases). This CDR3 comprises 15 residues. V lost 4 bases to trimming and J lost 2 bases, with 17 bases between them. Looked up from germline, CDR1 is SQVTM and CDR2 is ANQGSEA. This CDR3 reads CSVALAGGENYGYTF. For the CDR3, the DNA is TGCAGCGTTGCACTCGCCGGGGGGGAAAACTATGGCTACACCTTC.

This clonotype was detected only a few times. This chain connects TRBV5-1 to TRBJ2-2; D tentatively reads TRBD1 or TRBD2 (5 bases each). CDR3 length: 14 residues. Deletions cut 4 bases from V and 6 bases from J, with 13 bases between. Germline assignment: CDR1 SGHRS and CDR2 YFSETQ. CDR3 region: CASSPGPLAGELFF. CDR3 bases: TGCGCCAGCAGCCCGGGACCGTTGGCCGGGGAGCTGTTTTTT.

The chain employs TRBV4-3 and TRBJ2-2, with D perhaps TRBD1 or TRBD2 (6 bases each). Germline-derived CDR1 and CDR2 are LGHNA and YSLEER. The CDR3 is made up of 15 amino acids. Trimming shortened V by 3 bases and J by 6 bases, and 14 bases separated the two germline ends. Here the CDR3 reads CASSQRLGGPGELFF. Written as DNA, the CDR3 is TGCGCCAGCAGCCAGAGGTTAGGGGGGCCCGGGGAGCTGTTTTTT.

The CDR3 loop is CASSSQGNEQYV. DNA for the CDR3: TGTGCCAGCAGCTCACAGGGAAACGAGCAGTACGTC. The rearrangement uses TRBV6-1 and TRBJ2-7, with a weak D call TRBD1 (6 bases). Germline CDR1 reads MNHNS; CDR2 reads SASEGT. V was pared by 6 bases and J by 5 bases, with 11 bases between. CDR3 length: 12 amino acids.

This clonotype has ten or more counts. The CDR3 spells CASSPTVVQVNSPLHF. CDR3 DNA sequence: TGTGCCAGCTCACCAACCGTGGTCCAGGTTAATTCACCCCTCCACTTT. The gene calls are TRBV18 and TRBJ1-6; no firm D call. V was cut by 2 bases and J by 6 bases, with 14 bases left in between. Germline V gene data show CDR1 as KGHSH and CDR2 as LQKENI. This CDR3 spans 16 amino acids. The whole variable domain, remainder taken from reference TRBV18 and TRBJ1-6, is NAGVMQNPRHLVRRRGQEARLRCSPMKGHSHVYWYRQLPEEGLKFMVYLQKENIIDESGMPKERFSAEFPKEGPSILRIQQVVRGDSAAYFCASSPTVVQVNSPLHFGNGTRLTVT.

This chain uses TRBV18 with TRBJ2-4; the D gene is possibly TRBD2 (6 bases). Germline assignment: CDR1 KGHSH and CDR2 LQKENI. The CDR3 has 15 amino acids. V lost 1 base and J lost 7, with 14 bases in between. This CDR3 reads CASSPRDGGVNIQYF. CDR3 nucleotides: TGTGCCAGCTCACCACGGGACGGAGGGGTCAACATTCAGTACTTC.

This clonotype was observed a few times. The chain employs TRBV14 and TRBJ2-7; no reliable D call. The V end lost 1 base, the J end lost 3 bases, and 16 bases lay between the germline ends. Germline values: CDR1 SGHDN, CDR2 FVKESK. The CDR3 extends over 16 amino acids. The CDR3 loop reads CASSQGGAVPYYEQYF. The CDR3 DNA is TGTGCCAGCAGCCAAGGTGGCGCAGTTCCCTACTACGAGCAGTACTTC.

V gene TRBV2 combines with J gene TRBJ1-6; 8 bases are a match to TRBD1. The CDR3 runs 18 residues. The trim removed 0 bases at V and 7 bases at J, leaving 11 bases unmatched. Germline V gives CDR1 SNHLY, CDR2 FYNNEI. Here the CDR3 reads CASSEAPGTGLRNSPLHF. In DNA, the CDR3 is TGTGCCAGCAGTGAAGCACCAGGGACAGGTCTCAGAAATTCACCCCTCCACTTT.

This clonotype has at least ten counts. The junction and the germline gene differ at one end; a read error may be behind it. This chain uses TRBV5-4 with TRBJ2-1, with D perhaps TRBD1 (5 bases). The CDR3 is 12 amino acids. CDR1 and CDR2 (germline): SGHNT, YYREEE (reference sequence). The CDR3: CASSLGATGMAF. CDR3 nucleotide sequence: TGTGCCAGCAGCTTGGGTGCAACAGGTATGGCCTTC.

In its sample, this clonotype was seen a few times. The J gene is TRBJ2-2, the V gene TRBV7-2; D ambiguous. The V and J ends lost 0 bases and 3 bases respectively, with 11 bases between them. Germline CDR1 is SGHTA and CDR2 is FQGNSA. The CDR3 extends over 16 amino acids. As DNA, the CDR3 is TGTGCCAGCAGCTTAGCGAGTCGGCGATACACCGGGGAGCTGTTTTTT. Its protein is CASSLASRRYTGELFF.

V usage is TRBV5-1 and J usage is TRBJ2-2; weak D call: TRBD1 (6 bases). Germline V gene data show CDR1 as SGHRS and CDR2 as YFSETQ. The CDR3 runs to 20 residues. V lost 1 base to trimming and J lost 2 bases, with 24 bases between them. The DNA of the CDR3 is TGCGCCAGCAGCTTGATGCCTTCGACGTTGGGGACACCAAACACCGGGGAGCTGTTTTTT. As protein: CASSLMPSTLGTPNTGELFF.

This clonotype turned up a few times. The V and J genes are TRBV20-1 and TRBJ1-5, with D perhaps matching TRBD1 (5 bases). The CDR3 is 14 amino acids. Trimming took off 5 bases at V and 5 bases at J, with 16 bases between the two ends. Germline CDR1 DFQATT, CDR2 SNEGSKA (reference sequence). The CDR3 region is CSAASPGFHQPQHF. DNA of the CDR3: TGCAGTGCTGCCTCTCCAGGGTTCCATCAGCCCCAGCATTTT.

The CDR3 region has the DNA TGTGCCAGCAGTTCGGCTCCCTTTTATGGCTACACCTTC. It specifies CASSSAPFYGYTF. The rearrangement links TRBV6-5 to TRBJ1-2; no clear D. Germline lookup yields CDR1 MNHEY and CDR2 SVGAGI. V lost 4 bases and J lost 5, with 11 bases in between. This CDR3 spans 13 amino acids.